The 20 T cell receptor beta chains reported below all come from one sample, sequenced in a study of blood T cell repertoires in COVID-19 (dated by TCRdb to 2019 to 2021). The library was built by means of the immunoSEQ multiplex PCR assay. TCRdb provides this immuneACCESS table in a form limited to in-frame rearrangements. Some clones are lacking; in checked studies, under half of them reflect an unresolved V gene, and why the rest are absent is not known. For this sample there are roughly 70,000 clones; roughly 89% appear just once. Under 10% of the sample lies in the top ten. Sequencing was performed on peripheral blood. Receptors originate from an elderly man with acute or convalescent COVID-19.

This clone was observed a single time. The chain employs TRBV6-6 and TRBJ1-6; 7 nucleotides line up with TRBD1. The V segment lost 5 bases and the J segment 0 bases; nucleotides outside the gene matches: 7. The CDR3 is 17 amino acids. CDR1 is MNHNY, CDR2 SVGAGI, per germline (reference sequence). CDR3 protein: CASSHRRDSSYNSPLHF. DNA for the CDR3: TGTGCCAGCAGTCACAGACGGGACAGCTCCTATAATTCACCCCTCCACTTT.

The chain employs TRBV5-6 and TRBJ1-1; 11 bases line up with TRBD1. Germline V gene lookup returns CDR1 SGHDT and CDR2 YYEEEE. With V trimmed by 4 bases and J by 10 bases, 3 bases remained unmatched. The length of the CDR3 is 12 residues. As DNA, the CDR3 is TGTGCCAGCAGCGGACAGGGGGCTAGAGCTTTCTTT. This translates into CASSGQGARAFF.

The chain carries TRBV6-1 and TRBJ1-5, with D unresolved. With 0 bases removed from V and 7 bases from J, the gap between germline ends came to 7 bases. This CDR3 region has 13 residues. Germline V gives CDR1 MNHNS, CDR2 SASEGT. The CDR3 bases are TGTGCCAGCAGTGAAGCGAGAGTCCAGCCCCAGCATTTT. Residues: CASSEARVQPQHF.

This clone was counted between two and nine times. This sequence joins TRBV4-1 and TRBJ2-2; 7 bases align to TRBD1. Germline CDR1 and CDR2: MGHRA and YSYEKL. V lost 6 bases, J lost 2 bases, and 12 bases stayed unmatched. The CDR3 is made up of 17 amino acids. CDR3 amino acids: CASSSPLTGKNTGELFF. CDR3 nucleotides: TGCGCCAGCAGTTCCCCTTTGACAGGGAAAAACACCGGGGAGCTGTTTTTT.

The gene calls are TRBV2 and TRBJ2-1, with TRBD2 matching over 10 bases. The ends lost 7 bases at V and 8 bases at J; junction bases unmatched: 8. Germline V lookup: CDR1 SNHLY, CDR2 FYNNEI. CDR3 length: 14 amino acids. CDR3 amino acids: CASMWASGSDEQFF. The DNA of the CDR3 is TGTGCCAGCATGTGGGCTAGCGGGAGTGATGAGCAGTTCTTC.

This rearrangement joins TRBV18 to TRBJ1-2, with D possibly being TRBD1 (6 bases). In germline, CDR1 is KGHSH, CDR2 LQKENI. This CDR3 is 13 amino acids long. Trimming shortened V by 3 bases and J by 8 bases, and 13 bases separated the two germline ends. The CDR3 is CASSPDSGWGYTF. Here the CDR3 DNA reads TGTGCCAGCTCACCGGACAGTGGTTGGGGCTACACCTTC.

This clone appeared a few times. The genes are TRBV5-3 and TRBJ1-4, with D possibly matching TRBD1 (6 bases). TRBV5-3 is noted as an ORF with a role that remains uncertain. V was shortened by 7 bases and J by 4 bases, with 14 bases between the two germline ends. The CDR3 is 14 residues long. DNA of the CDR3: TGTGCCAGAGGGACATCACGACGTAATGAAAAACTGTTTTTT. The encoded protein is CARGTSRRNEKLFF.

The V and J genes are TRBV19 and TRBJ2-3, with TRBD2 matching over 8 bases. The germline CDR1 and CDR2 sequences are LNHDA and SQIVND (reference sequence). The CDR3 is made up of 15 amino acids. J gave up 4 bases and V 0 bases, and 3 bases lay outside the gene matches. The CDR3 DNA sequence: TGTGCCAGTAGTATAGATCTCGGGGGGGCAGATACGCAGTATTTT. Translated, it gives CASSIDLGGADTQYF. The complete variable domain, with remaining parts taken from reference TRBV19 and TRBJ2-3, reads DGGITQSPKYLFRKEGQNVTLSCEQNLNHDAMYWYRQDPGQGLRLIYYSQIVNDFQKGDIAEGYSVSREKKESFPLTVTSAQKNPTAFYLCASSIDLGGADTQYFGPGTRLTVL.

The rearrangement uses TRBV19 and TRBJ1-1; 8 bases are a match to TRBD1. Trimming took 5 bases from V and 3 from J; bases not matched to a gene: 5. The CDR3 consists of 14 residues. From germline, CDR1 is LNHDA and CDR2 SQIVND (reference sequence). CDR3 protein: CASSFSQGDTEAFF. The CDR3, as DNA: TGTGCCAGTAGTTTCTCACAGGGGGACACTGAAGCTTTCTTT.

The chain couples TRBV19 to TRBJ2-5; unclear D gene. The CDR3 totals 15 residues. V was shortened by 5 bases and J by 5 bases, with 18 bases between the two germline ends. Per germline, CDR1 LNHDA and CDR2 SQIVND (reference sequence). This CDR3 is CASSFGSSGRETQYF. For the CDR3, the DNA is TGTGCCAGTAGTTTCGGATCCTCGGGTAGGGAGACCCAGTACTTC.

The J gene is TRBJ1-1, the V gene TRBV18, with 8 bases matching TRBD1. CDR3 length: 15 amino acids. Germline V gene lookup returns CDR1 KGHSH and CDR2 LQKENI. Trimming took 6 bases from V and 4 from J; bases not matched to a gene: 10. For the CDR3, the DNA is TGTGCCAGCTCGGTTGACAGGGGTTGGGGCACTGAAGCTTTCTTT. It yields the protein CASSVDRGWGTEAFF.

The V call is TRBV12-3 or TRBV12-4, the J call TRBJ1-2; tentative D call: TRBD1 (5 bases). Trimming stripped 5 bases from V and 8 bases from J, with 15 bases between. The CDR3 has 13 amino acids. This chain's CDR3 is CASSRTRAGGYTF. Written as DNA, the CDR3 is TGTGCCAGCAGTCGGACCCGGGCAGGGGGCTACACCTTC.

The chain is built from TRBV5-1 and TRBJ2-7, with TRBD1 identical over 7 bases. The J segment lost 3 bases and the V segment lost 0 bases, leaving 3 bases of the junction unmatched. Germline V gives CDR1 SGHRS, CDR2 YFSETQ. The CDR3 length is 14 residues. In nucleotides, the CDR3 is TGCGCCAGCAGCTTGGTGACAGGGTTCTACGAGCAGTACTTC. Its protein product is CASSLVTGFYEQYF. Full variable domain (outside the CDR3, taken from reference TRBV5-1 and TRBJ2-7): KAGVTQTPRYLIKTRGQQVTLSCSPISGHRSVSWYQQTPGQGLQFLFEYFSETQRNKGNFPGRFSGRQFSNSRSEMNVSTLELGDSALYLCASSLVTGFYEQYFGPGTRLTVT.

This sequence joins TRBV7-9 and TRBJ2-3; 8 nucleotides match TRBD1. Germline lookup yields CDR1 SEHNR and CDR2 FQNEAQ (reference sequence). V lost 8 bases, J lost 0 bases, and 16 bases stayed unmatched. The CDR3 totals 18 residues. The CDR3 spells CASSLGQGTLVSTDTQYF. CDR3 bases: TGTGCCAGCTCCCTCGGACAGGGAACTTTAGTCAGCACAGATACGCAGTATTTT.

The chain uses TRBV24-1 and TRBJ2-5; possibly TRBD1 for D (6 bases). The germline V gene has CDR1 KGHDR and CDR2 SFDVKD. CDR3 length equals 16 residues. V lost 6 bases and J 4 bases, leaving 20 bases between the germline ends. The CDR3, as DNA: TGTGCCACCAGTAACTCAAACAGGGATGGTGTAGAGACCCAGTACTTC. It translates to CATSNSNRDGVETQYF.

J is TRBJ2-2 and V is TRBV18; a possible D gene is TRBD1 (5 bases). CDR3 length: 16 amino acids. CDR1 is KGHSH and CDR2 is LQKENI in the germline V gene. V was trimmed by 3 bases and J by 1 base, leaving 12 bases between them. The CDR3 region is CASSPSQGLNTGELFF. The CDR3 DNA reads as TGTGCCAGCTCACCGTCTCAGGGCCTGAACACCGGGGAGCTGTTTTTT. Complete variable domain (other parts from reference TRBV18 and TRBJ2-2): NAGVMQNPRHLVRRRGQEARLRCSPMKGHSHVYWYRQLPEEGLKFMVYLQKENIIDESGMPKERFSAEFPKEGPSILRIQQVVRGDSAAYFCASSPSQGLNTGELFFGEGSRLTVL.

The gene calls are TRBV18 and TRBJ1-1; TRBD1 matches 7 bases. This CDR3 spans 15 amino acids. V gave up 3 bases and J gave up 1 base; unmatched junction bases: 5. CDR1 is KGHSH, CDR2 LQKENI, per germline. The CDR3 nucleotides are TGTGCCAGCTCACCCGCTAGGACAGGGAACACTGAAGCTTTCTTT. Its protein product is CASSPARTGNTEAFF.

The chain is built from TRBV18 and TRBJ1-5; D ambiguous. V shed 2 bases and J shed 5 bases, with 10 bases lying between them. Looked up from germline, CDR1 is KGHSH and CDR2 is LQKENI. CDR3 length equals 14 residues. The CDR3 DNA reads TGTGCCAGCTCACCAGGGAGTGGCGATCAGCCCCAGCATTTT. This gives the protein CASSPGSGDQPQHF.

The chain recombines TRBV2 with TRBJ2-3, with 10 bases identical to TRBD1. Germline V lookup: CDR1 SNHLY, CDR2 FYNNEI. V lost 5 bases, J lost 0 bases, and 2 bases stayed unmatched. The CDR3 length is 15 residues. CDR3 protein: CASSRDRGSTDTQYF. The CDR3 DNA reads as TGTGCCAGCAGTCGGGACAGGGGAAGCACAGATACGCAGTATTTT.

This clone was detected only once. The chain employs TRBV5-4 and TRBJ2-7; D might be TRBD1 (6 bases). Trimming took off 2 bases at V and 0 bases at J, with 12 bases between the two ends. The CDR3 length is 15 residues. From germline, CDR1 is SGHNT and CDR2 YYREEE (reference sequence). DNA for the CDR3: TGTGCCAGCAGCTTAGGGGGACGGGCCTCCTACGAGCAGTACTTC. This encodes CASSLGGRASYEQYF.